Listed below are T cell receptor beta chains from one sample, sequenced in a study of blood T cells in healthy people across ages. TCRdb used MiXCR to reprocess the 5' RACE reads, holding one entry per CDR3 protein. The table records 710,000 or so distinct CDR3 sequences, about 20% of them present only once. Sequencing was carried out using blood. The receptor source for this set is a man between 65 and 85 years old in good health. Each CDR3 is given with its conserved first and last residue. The D gene is left open where the match is weak. Rows may omit the clone size; those that give it use once, few, many or a size class.

>few|TRBJ1-4|TRBD1|TRBV12-3/TRBV12-4
TGTGCCAGCAGTAGAGCCGTGGACAGGCTTAATGAAAAACTGTTTTTT
CASSRAVDRLNEKLFF
>few|TRBJ1-2|NA|TRBV7-8
TGTGCCAGCAGCGGGACGGTAGCTAACTATGGCTACACCTTC
CASSGTVANYGYTF
>few|TRBJ2-5|NA|TRBV5-1
TGCGCCAGCAGCGGACAAATCCAAGAGACCCAGTACTTC
CASSGQIQETQYF
>NA|TRBJ1-4|NA|TRBV10-2
TGCGCCAGCAGTGAAGCGGTTGGGGGTGAAAAACTGTTTTTT
CASSEAVGGEKLFF
>few|TRBJ1-2|NA|TRBV20-1
TGCAGTGCTAGAGAGCCGGGGGAATACTATGGCTACACCTTC
CSAREPGEYYGYTF
>NA|TRBJ2-1|NA|TRBV5-1
TGCGCCAGCAGCTTGCCCAACTACAATGAGCAGTTCTTC
CASSLPNYNEQFF
>few|TRBJ1-2|NA|TRBV28
TGTGCCCTTCAGTGGACGGGGGGCTACACCTTC
CALQWTGGYTF
>few|TRBJ1-1|NA|TRBV20-1
TGCAGTGCTAGCGGGAGGCCGACAGCGAACACTGAAGCTTTCTTT
CSASGRPTANTEAFF
>many|TRBJ2-5|NA|TRBV3-1
TGTGCCAGCAGCCAAAACAGGGATTTGGAGACCCAGTACTTC
CASSQNRDLETQYF
>NA|TRBJ1-2|TRBD1|TRBV29-1
TGCAGCGTTTCGGACAGGGTCGGCGGCTACACCTTC
CSVSDRVGGYTF
>NA|TRBJ2-3|NA|TRBV28
TGTGCCAGCAGTTCCCCACTCCGACAGTATACGCAGTATTTT
CASSSPLRQYTQYF
>few|TRBJ1-1|TRBD1|TRBV7-9
TGTGCCAGCAGCCGGGACAGGGGAGGAGGAACTGAAGCTTTCTTT
CASSRDRGGGTEAFF
>NA|TRBJ1-4|NA|TRBV29-1
TGCAGCGTCCAGGGGCAGCCTAATGAAAAACTGTTTTTT
CSVQGQPNEKLFF
>many|TRBJ2-2|NA|TRBV5-1
TGCGCCAGCAGCTTGGGTCGGGCGGACGCGAACACCGGGGAGCTGTTTTTT
CASSLGRADANTGELFF
>many|TRBJ1-1|NA|TRBV29-1
TGCAGCGTTGTCTTAAGACCTGACCCGATGAACACTGAAGCTTTCTTT
CSVVLRPDPMNTEAFF
>few|TRBJ2-5|NA|TRBV6-1
TGTGCCAGCAGGAGAGGGGGGGCGGGTGAGACCCAGTACTTC
CASRRGGAGETQYF
>many|TRBJ2-3|TRBD2|TRBV10-3
TGTGCCATCAGTGACAGCGGGGCCACAGATACGCAGTATTTT
CAISDSGATDTQYF